Sequencing of this TCR beta chain was carried out in a study of T cells in women clearing cervical HPV infection. On the study more broadly: Cases: HPV16-related CIN3 or worse on histology, a couple of invasive cancers.

On this clone: The read ends 3 residues early relative to the CDR3; the germline J gene fills the gap.

The assay was immunoSEQ multiplex PCR, and TCRdb's table has in-frame clones only and misses some. The repertoire table contains more than 10,000 clones. The V and J ends lost 8 bases and 1 base respectively, with 13 bases between them. This CDR3 has 14 residues. Germline-derived CDR1 and CDR2 are LNHDA and SQIVND (reference sequence). Input material: blood buffy coat. This clonotype was sampled from a woman aged 18 to 75 with a cervical HPV16 infection that either progressed to CIN3+ or cleared (not recorded which). V usage is TRBV19 and J usage is TRBJ2-3; tentative D call: TRBD2 (7 bases). This CDR3 is CASQGGARTDTQYF. The CDR3 DNA, read in part, is TGTGCCAGTCAAGGGGGGGCCCGCACAGATACG.